The text below deals with one TCR beta chain. The data were produced by immunoSEQ multiplex PCR, yet TCRdb's version contains in-frame clones alone and is incomplete. The table shows roughly 180,000 clones, with 94% occurring only once. This record comes from a study of T cell responses to AZD1222 COVID-19 vaccine. This CDR3 is built from 12 residues. Trimming at V came to 8 bases and at J to 8 bases, leaving 1 base not matched to a gene. Germline assignment: CDR1 LNHDA and CDR2 SQIVND (reference sequence). Source: peripheral blood, taken on day 0 of AZD1222 vaccination. The chain couples TRBV19 to TRBJ1-4; 11 positions agree with TRBD1. The TCR comes from an adult in good health. CDR3 in amino acids: CASGTGGEKLFF. The CDR3 DNA reads TGTGCCAGTGGGACAGGGGGAGAAAAACTGTTTTTT.